The source of this T cell receptor beta chain is a study of blood T cells in healthy people across ages. Turning to the study itself: For every two T cells, template switching captured about one barcoded beta molecule.

Approximately 9.7 milliliters was the volume of peripheral blood drawn from each donor. In each sample, at least 6.5 million PBMCs were isolated. Together with a sample-barcoded 5' primer, a J-beta primer mix was included in a second PCR lasting roughly 7 to 11 cycles. TCRdb reprocessed the 5' RACE reads with MiXCR, giving one entry per CDR3 protein. Here the sample spans fewer than 1,000,000 distinct CDR3 sequences, 35% to 60% being singletons. This clonotype was picked up one time. At one end, the junction sequence differs from germline, possibly due to a read error. The sequence came from a man older than 75 in good health. Sequencing input: blood.

The CDR3 is CASGVNTQETQYF. DNA of the CDR3: TGTGCCAGCGGCGTAAACACACAAGAGACCCAGTACTTC. The chain combines TRBV9 with TRBJ2-5; D is ambiguous. The CDR3 is 13 amino acids. CDR1 is SGDLS and CDR2 is YYNGEE in the germline V gene.